This TCR beta chain comes out of a study of cytomegalovirus exposure and HLA in healthy donors. General study points: The study assumed roughly uniform donor sequencing depth for presence/absence analyses.

A few counts support this clone. Its antigen is still unknown. With 8 bases clipped from V and 6 bases from J, the junction kept 4 bases outside the gene matches. This CDR3 has 13 residues. Germline lookup yields CDR1 SGHTA and CDR2 FQGNSA. It was with 60 Vbeta and 13 Jbeta primers that the PCR ran. Sequencing was performed with immunoSEQ multiplex PCR; in TCRdb, only in-frame clones are kept and a portion is missing. The sample lists under 250,000 clones; about 78% were seen once. Healthy individuals who donated bone marrow served as the donors. The chain carries TRBV7-2 and TRBJ2-7; 13 bases align to TRBD2. This clonotype was obtained from a male donor in good health and CMV-seronegative. The sequenced sample consisted of PBMCs. In DNA, the CDR3 is TGTGCCAGCGGACTAGCGGGAGTAGGCGAGCAGTACTTC. Translating gives CASGLAGVGEQYF.